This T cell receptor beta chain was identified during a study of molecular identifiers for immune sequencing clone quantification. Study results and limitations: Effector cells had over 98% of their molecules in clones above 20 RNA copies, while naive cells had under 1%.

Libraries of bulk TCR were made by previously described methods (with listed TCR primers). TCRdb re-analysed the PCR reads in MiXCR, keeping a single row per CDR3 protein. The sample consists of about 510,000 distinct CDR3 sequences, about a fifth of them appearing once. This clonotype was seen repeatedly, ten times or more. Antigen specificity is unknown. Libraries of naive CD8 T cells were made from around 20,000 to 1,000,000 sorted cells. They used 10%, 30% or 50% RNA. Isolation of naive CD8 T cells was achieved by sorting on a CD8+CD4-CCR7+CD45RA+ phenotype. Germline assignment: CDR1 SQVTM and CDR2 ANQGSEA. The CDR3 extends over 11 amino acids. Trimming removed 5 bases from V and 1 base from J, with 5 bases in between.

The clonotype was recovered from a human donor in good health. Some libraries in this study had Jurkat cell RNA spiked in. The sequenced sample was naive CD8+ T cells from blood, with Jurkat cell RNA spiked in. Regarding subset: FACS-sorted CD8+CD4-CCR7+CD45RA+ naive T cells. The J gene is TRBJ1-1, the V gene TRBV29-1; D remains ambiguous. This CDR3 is CSVHWNTEAFF. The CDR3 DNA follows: TGCAGCGTTCACTGGAACACTGAAGCTTTCTTT.